This T cell receptor (beta chain) was sequenced during a study of CD8 T cells in Susac syndrome. Study-wide findings and caveats: It was in TEMRA cells and active patients that Susac CD8+ clonal expansion peaked.

The germline V gene has CDR1 DFQATT and CDR2 SNEGSKA (reference sequence). Trimming at V came to 6 bases and at J to 6 bases, leaving 5 bases not matched to a gene. The CDR3 runs to 14 residues. An amount of RNA that ranged from roughly 0.5 to 1 ug was reverse transcribed with random hexamers. In TCRdb, the immunoSEQ multiplex PCR reads were re-called with MiXCR into one record per CDR3 protein. The sample holds about 130,000 distinct CDR3 sequences, around 94% seen once. On this clonotype: The target antigen is unknown.

The TCR sequence derives from a human donor with Susac syndrome. The chain combines TRBV20-1 with TRBJ2-1, with 13 bases matching TRBD2. The specimen sequenced was CD8+ T cells from PBMCs. Written as DNA, the CDR3 is TGCAGTGCGCGTACTAGCGGGAGGGCCAATGAGCAGTTCTTC. Encoded protein: CSARTSGRANEQFF.